These T cell receptor beta chains were read from a single sample in a study of glioma-infiltrating T cells after dendritic cell vaccination. TCRdb's copy holds only in-frame clones and misses some; the assay was immunoSEQ multiplex PCR. The data show some 100,000 clones, with around 85% seen just once and under 3% held by the top ten. This sample comprised blood, obtained before dendritic cell vaccination. The receptors shown here come from a human donor with glioblastoma. Each CDR3 is given with its conserved first and last residue. Each record gives: V gene, D gene, J gene, clone size, CDR3 DNA, CDR3 protein. A D gene is named only where the DNA matches it firmly. Not all rows give a size; the values are once, few, many and, for expanded clones, a class.

>TRBV5-1|-|TRBJ1-4|-
TGCGCCAGCAGCCGTCAATCCAGGGAAGGAGAAAAACTGTTTTTT
CASSRQSREGEKLFF
>TRBV4-3|TRBD2|TRBJ2-3|-
TGCGCCAGCAGCCCGGGACTAAGCACAGATACGCAGTATTTT
CASSPGLSTDTQYF
>TRBV18|TRBD1|TRBJ2-7|-
TGTGCCAGCTCACCGCGTCCCGGGACAGGGGGTGGCCGGCACGAGCAGTACTTC
CASSPRPGTGGGRHEQYF
>TRBV6-1|-|TRBJ2-5|few
TGTGCCAGCAGATTAGGAGGGTTCGGGGAGACCCAGTACTTC
CASRLGGFGETQYF
>TRBV10-3|-|TRBJ2-5|-
TGTGCCATCAGTGAGGGACAAGGGCTACAGGAGACCCAGTACTTC
CAISEGQGLQETQYF
>TRBV5-6|TRBD1|TRBJ2-1|few
TGTGCCAGCAGCGGGACCGGGACAGGGGGGAGGTACAATGAGCAGTTCTTC
CASSGTGTGGRYNEQFF
>TRBV25-1|-|TRBJ2-1|once
TGTGCCAGCAGTGTAGAAGGGGGGGGGCCCTACAATGAGCAGTTCTTC
CASSVEGGGPYNEQFF
>TRBV18|TRBD1|TRBJ2-7|-
TGTGCCAGCTCACGGGTCCCGGGACAGGGAGCCTACGAGCAGTACTTC
CASSRVPGQGAYEQYF
>TRBV30|TRBD1|TRBJ1-4|-
TGTGCCTGGAGTGCTACAGGGGCTAATGAAAAACTGTTTTTT
CAWSATGANEKLFF
>TRBV5-1|-|TRBJ2-5|-
TGCGCCAGCAGCCCAACCCGACTGTTAATGGAGACCCAGTACTTC
CASSPTRLLMETQYF
>TRBV5-6|-|TRBJ2-5|-
TGTGCCAGCAGCCGCAGGGACATCCGATTCCAAGAGACCCAGTACTTC
CASSRRDIRFQETQYF
>TRBV12-5|TRBD1|TRBJ2-1|-
TGTGCTAGTCGGCGACAGGGTTACAATGAGCAGTTCTTC
CASRRQGYNEQFF
>TRBV11-3|-|TRBJ1-1|-
TGTGCCAGCAGCTTATCGGTGACTAGGGGAGCTTTCTTT
CASSLSVTRGAFF
>TRBV7-2|-|TRBJ2-4|-
TGTGCCAGCAGTTTGACTGAGGCAGGGTCCAAAAACATTCAGTACTTC
CASSLTEAGSKNIQYF
>TRBV12-5|-|TRBJ2-7|-
TGTGCTAGTGGACAGGGCGGGTACGAGCAGTACTTC
CASGQGGYEQYF
>TRBV19|-|TRBJ2-7|once
TGTGCCAGTAGTATGGGGGGTGGGTCTCTCGAGCAGTACTTC
CASSMGGGSLEQYF
>TRBV7-2|-|TRBJ2-7|-
TGTGCCAGCAGCATATCCGGGACACCACCTAGGGAGCAGTACTTC
CASSISGTPPREQYF
>TRBV18|TRBD1|TRBJ2-7|-
TGTGCCAGCTCACCAATGACAGGGGATTCCTACGAGCAGTACTTC
CASSPMTGDSYEQYF
>TRBV5-6|-|TRBJ1-5|-
TGTGCCAGCAGACTGAGGTCAGCCAATCAGCCCCAGCATTTT
CASRLRSANQPQHF
>TRBV2|TRBD2|TRBJ2-2|once
TGTGCCACCAGCTGGACTAGCCAAAACACCGGGGAGCTGTTTTTT
CATSWTSQNTGELFF
>TRBV6-1|-|TRBJ1-5|-
TGTGCCAGCAGTGAATCGGGATATCAGCCCCAGCATTTT
CASSESGYQPQHF
>TRBV14|TRBD2|TRBJ2-7|-
TGTGCCAGCAGCCAAGAAGGACTAGCGGGATCCTACGAGCAGTACTTC
CASSQEGLAGSYEQYF
>TRBV7-9|-|TRBJ1-1|-
TGTGCCAGCAGCTTAGTGGGCCAGGAAAACACTGAAGCTTTCTTT
CASSLVGQENTEAFF
>TRBV2|-|TRBJ1-6|few
TGTGCCAGCAGCGCCGGGACTTTAGGACACTTT
CASSAGTLGHF
>TRBV19|TRBD1|TRBJ2-5|-
TGTGCCAGTAGTCTCGGACAGGGTGTGGAGACCCAGTACTTC
CASSLGQGVETQYF
>TRBV11-3|TRBD1|TRBJ2-2|once
TGTGCCAGCAGCTACGGGACAGGGGGTTCCGGGGAGCTGTTTTTT
CASSYGTGGSGELFF
>TRBV7-6|TRBD1|TRBJ2-3|-
TGTGCCAGCACCTTGACAGGGGGCGGAGCAGATACGCAGTATTTT
CASTLTGGGADTQYF
>TRBV19|TRBD1|TRBJ2-5|-
TGTGCCAGTAGTGTCATGTGGACAGGTTCACAAGAGACCCAGTACTTC
CASSVMWTGSQETQYF